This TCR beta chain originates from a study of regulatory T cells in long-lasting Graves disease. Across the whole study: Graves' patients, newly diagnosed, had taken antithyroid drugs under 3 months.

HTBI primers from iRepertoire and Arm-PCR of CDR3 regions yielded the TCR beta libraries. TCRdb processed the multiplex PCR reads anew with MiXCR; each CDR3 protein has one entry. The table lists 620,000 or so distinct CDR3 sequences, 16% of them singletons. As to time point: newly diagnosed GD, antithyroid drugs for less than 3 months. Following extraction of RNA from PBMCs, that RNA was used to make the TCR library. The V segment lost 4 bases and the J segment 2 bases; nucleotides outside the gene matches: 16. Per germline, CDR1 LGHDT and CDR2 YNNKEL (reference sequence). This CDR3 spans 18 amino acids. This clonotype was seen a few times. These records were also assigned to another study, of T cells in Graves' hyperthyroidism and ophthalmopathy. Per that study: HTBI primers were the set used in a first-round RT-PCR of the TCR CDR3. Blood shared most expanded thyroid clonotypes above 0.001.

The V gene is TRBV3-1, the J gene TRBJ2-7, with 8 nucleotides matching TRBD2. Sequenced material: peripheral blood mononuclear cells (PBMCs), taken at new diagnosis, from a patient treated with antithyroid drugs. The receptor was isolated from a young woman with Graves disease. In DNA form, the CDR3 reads TGTGCCAGCAGCCCCCCGCCCAGTGGGCGGGAGGTTACCTACGAGCAGTACTTC. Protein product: CASSPPPSGREVTYEQYF.